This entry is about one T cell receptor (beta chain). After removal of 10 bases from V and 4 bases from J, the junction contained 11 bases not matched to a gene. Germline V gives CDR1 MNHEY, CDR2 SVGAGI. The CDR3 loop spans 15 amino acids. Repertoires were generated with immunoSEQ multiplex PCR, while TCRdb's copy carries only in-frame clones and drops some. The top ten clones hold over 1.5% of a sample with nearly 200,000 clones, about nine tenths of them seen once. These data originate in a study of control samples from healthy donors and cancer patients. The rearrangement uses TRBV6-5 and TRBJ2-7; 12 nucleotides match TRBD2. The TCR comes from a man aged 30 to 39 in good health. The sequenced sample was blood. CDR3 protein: CATRGSSGGEYEQYF. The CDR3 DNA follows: TGTGCCACCAGAGGGTCTAGCGGGGGGGAATACGAGCAGTACTTC.